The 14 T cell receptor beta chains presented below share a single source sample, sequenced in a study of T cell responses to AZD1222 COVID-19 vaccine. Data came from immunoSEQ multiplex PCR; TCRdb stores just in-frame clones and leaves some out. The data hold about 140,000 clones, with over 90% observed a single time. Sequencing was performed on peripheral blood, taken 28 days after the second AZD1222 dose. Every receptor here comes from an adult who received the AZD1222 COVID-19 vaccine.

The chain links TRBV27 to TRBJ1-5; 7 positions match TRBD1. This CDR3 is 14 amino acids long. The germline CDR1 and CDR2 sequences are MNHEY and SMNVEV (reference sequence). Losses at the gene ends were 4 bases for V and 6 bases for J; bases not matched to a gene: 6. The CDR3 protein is CASSSQGISQPQHF. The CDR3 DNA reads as TGTGCCAGCAGTTCACAGGGGATCAGTCAGCCCCAGCATTTT.

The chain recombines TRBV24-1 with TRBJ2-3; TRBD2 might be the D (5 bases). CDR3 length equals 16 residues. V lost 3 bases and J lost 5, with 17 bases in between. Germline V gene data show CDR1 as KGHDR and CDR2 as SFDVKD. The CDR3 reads CATSDSRDLVGDTQYF. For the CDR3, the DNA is TGTGCCACCAGTGATAGCCGGGATCTTGTAGGAGATACGCAGTATTTT.

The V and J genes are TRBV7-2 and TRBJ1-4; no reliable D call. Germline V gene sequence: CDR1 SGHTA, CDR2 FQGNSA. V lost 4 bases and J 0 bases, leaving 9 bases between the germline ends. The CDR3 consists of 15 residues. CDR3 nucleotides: TGTGCCAGCAGCTCCTATATAGCAACTAATGAAAAACTGTTTTTT. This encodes CASSSYIATNEKLFF.

The CDR3 region is CASSEGLYRELFF. The CDR3 DNA follows: TGTGCCAGCAGTGAAGGTCTTTACCGGGAGCTGTTTTTT. The J gene is TRBJ2-2, the V gene TRBV6-1; D is unresolved. V dropped 1 base and J dropped 9 bases, with 9 bases sitting between them. Germline V CDR1 and CDR2: MNHNS, SASEGT. This CDR3 has 13 amino acids.

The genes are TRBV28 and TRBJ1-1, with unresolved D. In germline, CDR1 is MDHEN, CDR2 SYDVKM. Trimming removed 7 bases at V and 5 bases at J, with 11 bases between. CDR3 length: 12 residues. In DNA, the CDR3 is TGTGCCAGCACCCGACCGGCAACTGAAGCTTTCTTT. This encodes CASTRPATEAFF.

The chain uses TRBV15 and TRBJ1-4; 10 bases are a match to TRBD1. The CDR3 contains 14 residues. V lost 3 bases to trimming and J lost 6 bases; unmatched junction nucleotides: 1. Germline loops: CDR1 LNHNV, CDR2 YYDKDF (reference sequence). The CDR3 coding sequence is TGTGCCACCAGCAGTGGGACAGGGGATGAAAAACTGTTTTTT. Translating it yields CATSSGTGDEKLFF.

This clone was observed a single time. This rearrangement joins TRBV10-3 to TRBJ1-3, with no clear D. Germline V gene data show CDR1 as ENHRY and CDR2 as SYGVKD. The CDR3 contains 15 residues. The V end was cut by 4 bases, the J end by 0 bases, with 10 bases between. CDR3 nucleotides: TGTGCCATCAGTGGGATGACGGACTCTGGAAACACCATATATTTT. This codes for CAISGMTDSGNTIYF.

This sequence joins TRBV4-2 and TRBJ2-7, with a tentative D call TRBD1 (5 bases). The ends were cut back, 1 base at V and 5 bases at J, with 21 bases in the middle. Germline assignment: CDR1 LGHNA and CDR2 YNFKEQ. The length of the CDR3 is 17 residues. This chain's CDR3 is CASSQASGASLVHEQYF. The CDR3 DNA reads TGTGCCAGCAGCCAAGCCAGTGGGGCTAGTTTAGTCCACGAGCAGTACTTC.

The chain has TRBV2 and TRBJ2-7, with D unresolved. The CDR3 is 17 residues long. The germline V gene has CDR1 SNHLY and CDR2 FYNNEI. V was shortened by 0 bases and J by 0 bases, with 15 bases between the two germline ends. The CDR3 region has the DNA TGTGCCAGCAGTGAAGCGCTTCAGCGTGGGGTCTCCTACGAGCAGTACTTC. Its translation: CASSEALQRGVSYEQYF.

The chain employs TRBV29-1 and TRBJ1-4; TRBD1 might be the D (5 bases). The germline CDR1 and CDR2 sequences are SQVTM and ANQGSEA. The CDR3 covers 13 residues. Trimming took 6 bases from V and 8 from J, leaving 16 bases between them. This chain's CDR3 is CSVATGPGEKLFF. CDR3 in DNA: TGCAGCGTCGCTACAGGACCCGGGGAAAAACTGTTTTTT. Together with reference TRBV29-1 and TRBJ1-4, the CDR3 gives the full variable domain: SAVISQKPSRDICQRGTSLTIQCQVDSQVTMMFWYRQQPGQSLTLIATANQGSEATYESGFVIDKFPISRPNLTFSTLTVSNMSPEDSSIYLCSVATGPGEKLFFGSGTQLSVL.

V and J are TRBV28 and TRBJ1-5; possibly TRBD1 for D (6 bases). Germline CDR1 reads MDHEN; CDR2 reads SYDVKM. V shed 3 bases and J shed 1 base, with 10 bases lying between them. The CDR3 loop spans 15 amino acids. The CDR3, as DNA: TGTGCCAGCAGTTTCAGTCAGGGGAGCAATCAGCCCCAGCATTTT. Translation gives CASSFSQGSNQPQHF.

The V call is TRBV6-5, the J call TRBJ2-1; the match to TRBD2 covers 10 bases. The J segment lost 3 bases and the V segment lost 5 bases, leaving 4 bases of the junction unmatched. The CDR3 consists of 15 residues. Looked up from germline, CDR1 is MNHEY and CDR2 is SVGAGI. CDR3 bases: TGTGCCAGCAGTAAGGCTAGCGGGAGCTACAATGAGCAGTTCTTC. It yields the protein CASSKASGSYNEQFF.

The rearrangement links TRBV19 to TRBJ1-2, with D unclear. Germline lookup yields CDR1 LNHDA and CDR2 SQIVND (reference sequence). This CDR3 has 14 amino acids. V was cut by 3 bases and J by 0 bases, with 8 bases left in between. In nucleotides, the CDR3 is TGTGCCAGTAGTATGGCAGATGCTAACTATGGCTACACCTTC. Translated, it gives CASSMADANYGYTF.

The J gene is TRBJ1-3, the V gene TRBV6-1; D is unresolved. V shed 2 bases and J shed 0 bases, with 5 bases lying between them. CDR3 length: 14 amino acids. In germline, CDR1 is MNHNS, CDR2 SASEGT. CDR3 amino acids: CASSEYHSGNTIYF. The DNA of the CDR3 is TGTGCCAGCAGTGAATACCACTCTGGAAACACCATATATTTT.